Below are 11 T cell receptor beta chains sequenced from a single sample in a study of T cell responses to AZD1222 COVID-19 vaccine (dated by TCRdb to 2020 to 2022). The sample's time point label, decoded: baseline before first vaccination. The library relied on the immunoSEQ multiplex PCR assay. TCRdb re-hosts the immuneACCESS table, in-frame sequences only. Its copies lack some clones; in the studies checked, an unresolved V gene accounts for under half of them, and the cause for the rest is not known. Here the sample has approximately 120,000 clones; about nine tenths occur a single time. Roughly 7.8% of the sample is in the top ten clones. The material was peripheral blood, obtained on day 0 of AZD1222 vaccination. The receptor source for this set is an adult in good health.

The chain links TRBV28 to TRBJ2-1, with D perhaps matching TRBD2 (6 bases). Germline V gene sequence: CDR1 MDHEN, CDR2 SYDVKM. Trimming pared 11 bases from V and 4 bases from J, leaving 15 bases between. The CDR3 is 13 residues long. The CDR3 spells CASLTRDYNEQFF. The CDR3 nucleotides read TGTGCCTCCCTCACGCGGGATTACAATGAGCAGTTCTTC.

CDR3 DNA: TGTGCCACCAGTGACCCCCGGACAGTTAGCACAGATACGCAGTATTTT. This sequence encodes CATSDPRTVSTDTQYF. The V call is TRBV24-1, the J call TRBJ2-3; TRBD1 is a possible D gene (6 bases). The CDR3 consists of 16 residues. Trimming removed 4 bases at V and 0 bases at J, with 13 bases between. Germline lookup yields CDR1 KGHDR and CDR2 SFDVKD.

The chain uses TRBV7-8 and TRBJ2-1; 9 bases map to TRBD2. Unmatched junction bases numbered 14, after V lost 5 bases and J lost 9 bases. CDR3 length equals 16 residues. Germline CDR1 is SGHVS and CDR2 is FQNEAQ. CDR3 amino acids: CASSPPWREGPIEQFF. The DNA for the CDR3 is TGTGCCAGCAGCCCGCCCTGGCGGGAGGGCCCGATTGAGCAGTTCTTC.

V gene TRBV14 combines with J gene TRBJ2-1, with D perhaps assigned TRBD1 or TRBD2 (7 bases each). This CDR3 has 18 residues. V lost 0 bases and J 0 bases, leaving 15 bases between the germline ends. Germline V CDR1 and CDR2: SGHDN, FVKESK. The CDR3 nucleotides read TGTGCCAGCAGCCAAGATATCCAGCGGGACAGCTCCTACAATGAGCAGTTCTTC. Translating it yields CASSQDIQRDSSYNEQFF.

The chain is built from TRBV7-2 and TRBJ1-4, with D perhaps TRBD1 (6 bases). The V gene's germline CDR1 is SGHTA and CDR2 FQGNSA. The CDR3 runs 16 residues. V was clipped by 2 bases and J by 2 bases, with 12 bases between them. This CDR3 reads CASSLRRGLTNEKLFF. In nucleotides, the CDR3 is TGTGCCAGCAGCTTACGCAGGGGTTTGACTAATGAAAAACTGTTTTTT. Full variable domain (remainder filled in from reference TRBV7-2 and TRBJ1-4): GAGVSQSPSNKVTEKGKDVELRCDPISGHTALYWYRQSLGQGLEFLIYFQGNSAPDKSGLPSDRFSAERTGGSVSTLTIQRTQQEDSAVYLCASSLRRGLTNEKLFFGSGTQLSVL.

This sequence joins TRBV24-1 and TRBJ1-1; 8 bases align to TRBD1. Per germline, CDR1 KGHDR and CDR2 SFDVKD. CDR3 length: 14 amino acids. With V trimmed by 6 bases and J by 1 base, 3 bases remained unmatched. The CDR3 nucleotides read TGTGCCACCAGTTCGACAGGGGCGAACACTGAAGCTTTCTTT. It encodes CATSSTGANTEAFF.

DNA for the CDR3: TGTGCCAGTAGTCCCGAAAAGGGACAGGGAACTTACAATCAGCCCCAGCATTTT. It translates to CASSPEKGQGTYNQPQHF. The genes are TRBV19 and TRBJ1-5; 9 bases align to TRBD1. J lost 3 bases, V lost 5 bases, and 14 bases had no gene match. The CDR3 runs 18 residues. Germline-derived CDR1 and CDR2 are LNHDA and SQIVND (reference sequence).

This chain joins TRBV6-2 or TRBV6-3 and TRBJ1-1; possibly TRBD1 for D (5 bases). This CDR3 has 12 residues. CDR1 and CDR2 from the germline V gene are MNHEY and SVGEGT. V was trimmed by 4 bases and J by 7 bases, leaving 10 bases between them. In DNA form, the CDR3 reads TGTGCCAGCAGTTTCCAGACAGTTGAAGCTTTCTTT. Protein product: CASSFQTVEAFF.

The chain is built from TRBV27 and TRBJ1-5, with 7 bases lining up with TRBD1. This CDR3 contains 14 residues. Germline V gene sequence: CDR1 MNHEY, CDR2 SMNVEV (reference sequence). Trimming at V came to 3 bases and at J to 4 bases, leaving 3 bases not matched to a gene. The DNA for the CDR3 is TGTGCCAGCAGTTTCGGGACAGCTAATCAGCCCCAGCATTTT. It is translated as CASSFGTANQPQHF.

This chain joins TRBV5-1 and TRBJ1-4; TRBD1 aligns across 8 bases. The CDR3 contains 14 residues. V dropped 4 bases and J dropped 10; count of bases not matched to a gene: 9. The germline CDR1 and CDR2 sequences are SGHRS and YFSETQ. Written as DNA, the CDR3 is TGCGCCAGCAGCAGCCGACAGGGGCTAGGAAAACTGTTTTTT. Translating it yields CASSSRQGLGKLFF.

This clone was observed once. This rearrangement joins TRBV27 to TRBJ2-7; the D call may be TRBD1 or TRBD2 (5 bases each). The germline V gene encodes CDR1 MNHEY and CDR2 SMNVEV (reference sequence). The CDR3 spans 14 residues. Between the trimmed V and J ends, which lost 4 bases and 5 bases, there was a span of 15 bases. CDR3 DNA: TGTGCCAGCAGTTCCACCTTCGGGGCGGACGAGCAGTACTTC. Protein sequence: CASSSTFGADEQYF.